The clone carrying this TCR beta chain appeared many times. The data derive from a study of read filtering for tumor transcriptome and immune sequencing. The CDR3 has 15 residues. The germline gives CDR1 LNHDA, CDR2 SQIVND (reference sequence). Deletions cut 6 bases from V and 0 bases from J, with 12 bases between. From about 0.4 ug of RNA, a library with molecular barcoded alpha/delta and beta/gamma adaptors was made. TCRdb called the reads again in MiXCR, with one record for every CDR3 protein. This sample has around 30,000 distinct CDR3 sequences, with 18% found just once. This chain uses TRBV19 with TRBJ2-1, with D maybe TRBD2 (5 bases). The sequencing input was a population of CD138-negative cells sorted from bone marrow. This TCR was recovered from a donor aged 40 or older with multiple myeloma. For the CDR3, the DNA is TGTGCCAGTAGCAACCGGGGTAGCTCCTACAATGAGCAGTTCTTC. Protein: CASSNRGSSYNEQFF.